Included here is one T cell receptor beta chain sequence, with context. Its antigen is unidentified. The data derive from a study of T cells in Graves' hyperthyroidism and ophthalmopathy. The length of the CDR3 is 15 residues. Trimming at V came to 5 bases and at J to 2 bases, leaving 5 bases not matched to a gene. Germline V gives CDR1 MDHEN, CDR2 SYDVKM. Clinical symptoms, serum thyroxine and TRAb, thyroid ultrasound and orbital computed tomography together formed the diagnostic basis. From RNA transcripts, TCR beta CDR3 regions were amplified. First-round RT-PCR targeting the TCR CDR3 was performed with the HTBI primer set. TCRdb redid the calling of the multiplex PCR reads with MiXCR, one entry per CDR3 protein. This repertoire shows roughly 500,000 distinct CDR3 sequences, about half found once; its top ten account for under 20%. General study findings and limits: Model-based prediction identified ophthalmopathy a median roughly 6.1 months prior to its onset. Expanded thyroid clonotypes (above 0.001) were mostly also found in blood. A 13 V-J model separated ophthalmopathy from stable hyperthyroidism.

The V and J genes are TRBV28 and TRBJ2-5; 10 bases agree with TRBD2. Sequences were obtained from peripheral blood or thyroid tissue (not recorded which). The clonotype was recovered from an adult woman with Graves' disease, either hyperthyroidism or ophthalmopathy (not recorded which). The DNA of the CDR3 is TGTGCCAGCAGTCGGACTAGCGGAACTCAAGAGACCCAGTACTTC. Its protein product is CASSRTSGTQETQYF.